These 20 T cell receptor beta chains were all obtained from the same sample, sequenced in a study of OX40 agonist ivuxolimab in advanced cancers. TCRdb keeps only in-frame clones here, not all; method: immunoSEQ multiplex PCR. The sample has 50,000 or so clones; over 65% are singletons. Sequences were derived from CD4+ or CD8+ T cells sorted from blood, sampled in a trial of the OX40 agonist ivuxolimab. These receptors all stem from an adult with an advanced solid tumor such as melanoma, head and neck, liver or kidney cancer.

This clone was detected once. The chain carries TRBV10-2 and TRBJ2-3, with TRBD2 matching over 8 bases. This CDR3 has 15 residues. The germline V gene has CDR1 WSHSY and CDR2 SAAADI. V trimming: 7 bases; J trimming: 1 base; junction bases outside the gene matches: 7. Here the CDR3 DNA reads TGCGCCAGCAAAGCACTAGCGGTCCGCACAGATACGCAGTATTTT. Translation gives CASKALAVRTDTQYF.

The chain employs TRBV4-1 and TRBJ2-3; D call uncertain. Between the trimmed V and J ends, which lost 2 bases and 6 bases, there was a span of 6 bases. The CDR3 extends over 12 amino acids. In germline, CDR1 is MGHRA, CDR2 YSYEKL. CDR3 amino acids: CASSQPADTQYF. CDR3 sequence (DNA): TGCGCCAGCAGCCAACCGGCGGATACGCAGTATTTT.

The chain joins TRBV29-1 to TRBJ2-4; D perhaps matches TRBD2 (6 bases). Germline V gene lookup returns CDR1 SQVTM and CDR2 ANQGSEA. The CDR3 has 13 residues. Trimming took off 8 bases at V and 1 base at J, with 12 bases between the two ends. The CDR3 reads CSYSGDAKNIQYF. The CDR3 DNA follows: TGCAGCTATTCGGGAGATGCCAAAAACATTCAGTACTTC. The complete variable domain, with remaining parts taken from reference TRBV29-1 and TRBJ2-4, reads SAVISQKPSRDICQRGTSLTIQCQVDSQVTMMFWYRQQPGQSLTLIATANQGSEATYESGFVIDKFPISRPNLTFSTLTVSNMSPEDSSIYLCSYSGDAKNIQYFGAGTRLSVL.

This rearrangement joins TRBV6-1 to TRBJ2-7, with D possibly TRBD1 on 6 matching bases. The CDR3 length is 17 residues. Trimming took off 2 bases at V and 6 bases at J, with 23 bases between the two ends. The germline V gene has CDR1 MNHNS and CDR2 SASEGT. CDR3 sequence: CASSESVRTAARLEQYF. The CDR3 bases are TGTGCCAGCAGTGAATCCGTGCGGACAGCCGCCCGACTCGAGCAGTACTTC.

This clone came up once. The rearrangement uses TRBV28 and TRBJ2-4; D remains unclear. The germline gives CDR1 MDHEN, CDR2 SYDVKM. This CDR3 region has 18 residues. Trimming removed 6 bases from V and 3 bases from J, with 24 bases in between. In DNA, the CDR3 is TGTGCCAGCAGGGTAGGCGGATCCGGAAGGTTCGGCAAAAACATTCAGTACTTC. This gives the protein CASRVGGSGRFGKNIQYF.

This clone appeared a few times. This chain connects TRBV2 to TRBJ1-1; TRBD1 aligns across 8 bases. J was trimmed by 1 base and V by 6 bases; bases with no gene match: 7. Germline loops: CDR1 SNHLY, CDR2 FYNNEI. The CDR3 consists of 15 residues. CDR3 region: CASSLRQGSNTEAFF. The CDR3 DNA reads as TGTGCCAGCAGCCTCAGACAGGGGTCGAACACTGAAGCTTTCTTT.

The gene calls are TRBV5-4 and TRBJ1-4, with D unclear. Germline V gene lookup returns CDR1 SGHNT and CDR2 YYREEE (reference sequence). The CDR3 is 15 residues long. The ends were cut back, 2 bases at V and 5 bases at J, with 13 bases in the middle. The CDR3 bases are TGTGCCAGCAGCTTTACAGCCTCAGTGAATGAAAAACTGTTTTTT. It yields the protein CASSFTASVNEKLFF.

This rearrangement joins TRBV7-9 to TRBJ2-6; D is possibly TRBD2 (6 bases). V lost 4 bases to trimming and J lost 0 bases, with 7 bases between them. CDR1 and CDR2 (germline): SEHNR, FQNEAQ (reference sequence). The CDR3 sequence is 15 residues long. In nucleotides, the CDR3 is TGTGCCAGCAGCTCGGGACTCTCTGGGGCCAACGTCCTGACTTTC. Amino acids: CASSSGLSGANVLTF.

The V call is TRBV2, the J call TRBJ1-5, with TRBD1 as a possible D gene (6 bases). This CDR3 is 13 amino acids long. Trimming took off 8 bases at V and 5 bases at J, with 13 bases between the two ends. Germline V lookup: CDR1 SNHLY, CDR2 FYNNEI. CDR3 DNA sequence: TGTGCCAGCGGTCAGGGGCCCTATCAGCCCCAGCATTTT. It encodes CASGQGPYQPQHF.

This clone showed up just once. The rearrangement joins TRBV6-5 to TRBJ2-7, with 8 bases identical to TRBD1. In germline, CDR1 is MNHEY, CDR2 SVGAGI. Trimming took 6 bases from V and 6 from J; bases not matched to a gene: 4. The CDR3 loop spans 12 amino acids. CDR3 DNA sequence: TGTGCCAGCAGGACAGACAGGGGCGAGCAGTACTTC. Protein product: CASRTDRGEQYF.

This clone appeared a single time. V is TRBV5-5 and J is TRBJ1-2; TRBD1 aligns across 7 bases. Germline V gene lookup returns CDR1 SGHKS and CDR2 YYEKEE (reference sequence). The CDR3 loop spans 15 amino acids. V shed 4 bases and J 2 bases; nucleotides not matched to a gene: 8. In DNA, the CDR3 is TGTGCCAGCAGCGAGGGGACAGATATCAACTATGGCTACACCTTC. Its protein is CASSEGTDINYGYTF.

The V and J genes are TRBV5-1 and TRBJ2-3, with unresolved D. This CDR3 spans 16 amino acids. Trimming cost V 0 bases and J 2 bases, with 13 bases left between them. CDR1 and CDR2 (germline): SGHRS, YFSETQ. The CDR3 coding sequence is TGCGCCAGCAGCTTGGCCGTCAACAACCCCACAGATACGCAGTATTTT. Amino acid sequence: CASSLAVNNPTDTQYF.

This rearrangement joins TRBV11-1 to TRBJ1-2, with D possibly matching TRBD1 (6 bases). Trimming pared 4 bases from V and 5 bases from J, leaving 8 bases between. Germline CDR1 is SGHAT and CDR2 is FQDESV (reference sequence). The CDR3 extends over 12 amino acids. The CDR3 nucleotides read TGTGCCAGCAGCTCACAGGGATATGGCTACACCTTC. Residues: CASSSQGYGYTF.

V is TRBV7-6 and J is TRBJ1-1; D possibly corresponds to TRBD1 (5 bases). V was shortened by 1 base and J by 3 bases, with 9 bases between the two germline ends. From germline, CDR1 is SGHVS and CDR2 FNYEAQ. This CDR3 has 14 residues. The CDR3 DNA reads as TGTGCCAGCAGCTTAGTCCTGGGGGACACTGAAGCTTTCTTT. Translated: CASSLVLGDTEAFF.

The chain recombines TRBV6-5 with TRBJ2-3; the D is unclear. The germline CDR1 and CDR2 sequences are MNHEY and SVGAGI. V was cut by 7 bases and J by 0 bases, with 14 bases left in between. The CDR3 is 15 amino acids. The CDR3: CASKFASASTDTQYF. Written as DNA, the CDR3 is TGTGCCAGCAAGTTTGCCAGTGCTAGCACAGATACGCAGTATTTT.

V is TRBV5-1 and J is TRBJ2-7; tentative D call: TRBD2 (5 bases). Between the trimmed V and J ends, which lost 0 bases and 3 bases, there was a span of 10 bases. The germline CDR1 and CDR2 sequences are SGHRS and YFSETQ. There are 14 residues in the CDR3. CDR3 sequence reads: CASSLGGQFYEQYF. The CDR3, as DNA: TGCGCCAGCAGCTTGGGAGGGCAGTTCTACGAGCAGTACTTC. The whole variable domain, filled in from reference TRBV5-1 and TRBJ2-7, reads KAGVTQTPRYLIKTRGQQVTLSCSPISGHRSVSWYQQTPGQGLQFLFEYFSETQRNKGNFPGRFSGRQFSNSRSEMNVSTLELGDSALYLCASSLGGQFYEQYFGPGTRLTVT.

The genes are TRBV27 and TRBJ2-7; TRBD2 matches at 13 bases. J gave up 10 bases and V 6 bases, and 6 bases lay outside the gene matches. Looked up from germline, CDR1 is MNHEY and CDR2 is SMNVEV (reference sequence). This CDR3 comprises 13 residues. Written as DNA, the CDR3 is TGTGCCAGCAGAGTCGGACTAGCGGGAGTACAGTACTTC. This encodes CASRVGLAGVQYF.

This clone appeared a single time. The chain couples TRBV29-1 to TRBJ2-3; possibly TRBD2 for D (6 bases). V lost 1 base and J 6 bases, leaving 14 bases between the germline ends. Germline assignment: CDR1 SQVTM and CDR2 ANQGSEA. The CDR3 is made up of 14 amino acids. This CDR3 reads CSVEGRTRGDTQYF. In DNA form, the CDR3 reads TGCAGCGTTGAAGGGCGCACTCGGGGGGATACGCAGTATTTT.

The gene calls are TRBV10-3 and TRBJ2-7; D uncertain. V shed 8 bases and J shed 6 bases, with 17 bases lying between them. CDR3 length: 13 residues. The germline V gene encodes CDR1 ENHRY and CDR2 SYGVKD. CDR3 loop: CAIGTSQPGEQYF. DNA of the CDR3: TGTGCCATCGGAACCTCCCAACCAGGCGAGCAGTACTTC.

The rearrangement links TRBV18 to TRBJ1-1; D perhaps matches TRBD1 (5 bases). The CDR3 is 16 amino acids. V was trimmed by 2 bases and J by 0 bases, leaving 13 bases between them. The germline gives CDR1 KGHSH, CDR2 LQKENI. The CDR3 loop is CASSPSQGSVNTEAFF. For the CDR3, the DNA is TGTGCCAGCTCACCAAGTCAGGGATCGGTGAACACTGAAGCTTTCTTT.